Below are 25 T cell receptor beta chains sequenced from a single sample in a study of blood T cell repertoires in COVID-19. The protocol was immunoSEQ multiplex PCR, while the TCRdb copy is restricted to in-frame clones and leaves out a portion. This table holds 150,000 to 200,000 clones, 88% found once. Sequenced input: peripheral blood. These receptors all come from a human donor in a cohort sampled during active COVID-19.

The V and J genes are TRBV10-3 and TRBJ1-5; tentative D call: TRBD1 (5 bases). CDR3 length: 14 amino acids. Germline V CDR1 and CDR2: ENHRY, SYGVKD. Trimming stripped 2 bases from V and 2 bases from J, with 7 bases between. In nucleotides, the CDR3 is TGTGCCATCAGTGAGGCCAGGGGCAATCAGCCCCAGCATTTT. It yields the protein CAISEARGNQPQHF.

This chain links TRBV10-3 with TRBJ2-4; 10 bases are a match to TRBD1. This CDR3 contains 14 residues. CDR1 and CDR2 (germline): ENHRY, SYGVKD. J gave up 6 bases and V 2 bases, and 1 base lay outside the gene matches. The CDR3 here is CAISEGDRGNIQYF. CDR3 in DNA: TGTGCCATCAGTGAGGGGGACAGGGGAAACATTCAGTACTTC.

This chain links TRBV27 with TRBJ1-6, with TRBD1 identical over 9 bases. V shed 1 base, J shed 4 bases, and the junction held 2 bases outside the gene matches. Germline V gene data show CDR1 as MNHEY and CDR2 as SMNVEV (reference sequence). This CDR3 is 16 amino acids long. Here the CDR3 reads CASSLWGTGYNSPLHF. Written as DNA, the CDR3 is TGTGCCAGCAGTTTATGGGGGACAGGGTATAATTCACCCCTCCACTTT.

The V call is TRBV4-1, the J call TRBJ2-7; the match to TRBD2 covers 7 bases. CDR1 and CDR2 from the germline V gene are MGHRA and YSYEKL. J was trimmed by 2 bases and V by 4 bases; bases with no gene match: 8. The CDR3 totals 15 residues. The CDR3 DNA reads TGCGCCAGCAGCCCCAGGGTAGCGGGCCCCTACGAGCAGTACTTC. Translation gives CASSPRVAGPYEQYF.

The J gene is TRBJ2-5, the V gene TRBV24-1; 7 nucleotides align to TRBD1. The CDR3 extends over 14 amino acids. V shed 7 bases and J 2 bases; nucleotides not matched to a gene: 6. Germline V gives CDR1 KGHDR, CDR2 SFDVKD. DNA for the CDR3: TGTGCCACCAGCCCGGGACAGAGTCAAGAGACCCAGTACTTC. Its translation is CATSPGQSQETQYF.

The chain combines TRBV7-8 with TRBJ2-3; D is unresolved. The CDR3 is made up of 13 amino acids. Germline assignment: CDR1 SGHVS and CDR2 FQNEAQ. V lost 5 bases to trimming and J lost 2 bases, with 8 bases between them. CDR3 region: CASSLGYTDTQYF. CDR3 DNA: TGTGCCAGCAGCCTAGGCTACACAGATACGCAGTATTTT. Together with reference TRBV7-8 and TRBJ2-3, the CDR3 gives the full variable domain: GAGVSQSPRYKVAKRGQDVALRCDPISGHVSLFWYQQALGQGPEFLTYFQNEAQLDKSGLPSDRFFAERPEGSVSTLKIQRTQQEDSAVYLCASSLGYTDTQYFGPGTRLTVL.

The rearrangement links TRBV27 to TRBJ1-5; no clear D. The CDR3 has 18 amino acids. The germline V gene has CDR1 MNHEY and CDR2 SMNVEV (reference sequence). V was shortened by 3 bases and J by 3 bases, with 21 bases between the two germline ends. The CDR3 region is CASSFRLSANSFNQPQHF. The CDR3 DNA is TGTGCCAGCAGTTTTAGACTATCGGCTAACAGTTTCAATCAGCCCCAGCATTTT.

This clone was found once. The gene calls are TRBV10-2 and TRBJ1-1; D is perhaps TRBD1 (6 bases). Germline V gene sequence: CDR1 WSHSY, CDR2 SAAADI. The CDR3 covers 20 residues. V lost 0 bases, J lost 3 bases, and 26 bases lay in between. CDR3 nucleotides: TGCGCCAGCAGTGAGTCGGGTGTTAGGGGGTCAGGTCTGGTGTACACTGAAGCTTTCTTT. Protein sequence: CASSESGVRGSGLVYTEAFF.

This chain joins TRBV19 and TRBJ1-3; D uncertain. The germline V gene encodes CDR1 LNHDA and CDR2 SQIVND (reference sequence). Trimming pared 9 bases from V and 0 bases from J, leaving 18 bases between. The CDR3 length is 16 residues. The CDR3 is CASRSWLETSGNTIYF. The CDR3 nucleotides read TGTGCCAGCCGTTCTTGGTTGGAGACCTCTGGAAACACCATATATTTT.

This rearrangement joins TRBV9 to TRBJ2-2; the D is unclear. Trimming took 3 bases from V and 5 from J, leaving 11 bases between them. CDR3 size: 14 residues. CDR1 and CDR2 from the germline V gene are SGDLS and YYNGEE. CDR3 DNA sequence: TGTGCCAGCAGCGGCGCCTCGCGAACCGGGGAGCTGTTTTTT. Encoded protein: CASSGASRTGELFF.

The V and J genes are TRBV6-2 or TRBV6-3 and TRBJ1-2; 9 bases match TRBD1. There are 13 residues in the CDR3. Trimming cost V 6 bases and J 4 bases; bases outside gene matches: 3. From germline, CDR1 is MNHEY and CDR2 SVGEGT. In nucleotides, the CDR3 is TGTGCCAGCAGCGACAGGGGGGTCTATGGCTACACCTTC. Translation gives CASSDRGVYGYTF.

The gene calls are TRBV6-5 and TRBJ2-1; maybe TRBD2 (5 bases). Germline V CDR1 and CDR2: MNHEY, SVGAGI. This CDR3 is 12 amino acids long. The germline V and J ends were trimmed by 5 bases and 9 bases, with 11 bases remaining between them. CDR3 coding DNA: TGTGCCAGCAGTAGAGGAGGTGCTGAGCAGTTCTTC. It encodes CASSRGGAEQFF.

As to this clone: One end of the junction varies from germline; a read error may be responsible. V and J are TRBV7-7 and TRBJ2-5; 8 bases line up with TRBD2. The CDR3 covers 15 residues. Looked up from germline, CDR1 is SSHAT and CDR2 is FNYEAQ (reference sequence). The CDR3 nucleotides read TGTGCTAGCAGTCCGGCCGGGGGGGGGCAAGAGACCCAGTACTTC. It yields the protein CASSPAGGGQETQYF.

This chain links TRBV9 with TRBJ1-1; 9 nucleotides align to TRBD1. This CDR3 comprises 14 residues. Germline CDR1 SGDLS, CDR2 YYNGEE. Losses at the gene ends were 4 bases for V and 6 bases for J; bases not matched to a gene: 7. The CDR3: CASSPQQGAAEAFF. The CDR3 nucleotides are TGTGCCAGCAGCCCCCAACAGGGGGCGGCTGAAGCTTTCTTT.

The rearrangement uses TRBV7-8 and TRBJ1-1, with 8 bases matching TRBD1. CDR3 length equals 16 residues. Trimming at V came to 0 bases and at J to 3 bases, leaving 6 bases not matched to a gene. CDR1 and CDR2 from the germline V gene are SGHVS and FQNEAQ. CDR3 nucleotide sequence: TGTGCCAGCAGCTTAGCCCAGGGGGCAAGGGACACTGAAGCTTTCTTT. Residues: CASSLAQGARDTEAFF.

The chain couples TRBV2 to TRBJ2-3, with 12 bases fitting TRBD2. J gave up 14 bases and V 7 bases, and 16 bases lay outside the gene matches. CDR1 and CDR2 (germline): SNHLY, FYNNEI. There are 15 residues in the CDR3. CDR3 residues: CASKETSGRLVVGYF. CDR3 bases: TGTGCCAGCAAAGAGACTAGCGGGAGACTCGTTGTTGGGTATTTT.

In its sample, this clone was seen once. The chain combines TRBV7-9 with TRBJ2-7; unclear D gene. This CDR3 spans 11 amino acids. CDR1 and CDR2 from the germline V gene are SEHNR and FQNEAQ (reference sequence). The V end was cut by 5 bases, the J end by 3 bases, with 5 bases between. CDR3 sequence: CASSPFYEQYF. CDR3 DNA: TGTGCCAGCAGCCCCTTCTACGAGCAGTACTTC.

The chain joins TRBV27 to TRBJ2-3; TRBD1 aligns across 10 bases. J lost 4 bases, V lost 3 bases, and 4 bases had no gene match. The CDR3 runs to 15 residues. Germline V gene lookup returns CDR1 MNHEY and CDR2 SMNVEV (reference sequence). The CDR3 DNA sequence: TGTGCCAGCAGTTTCAGGGACAGGGGATCAGATACGCAGTATTTT. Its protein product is CASSFRDRGSDTQYF.

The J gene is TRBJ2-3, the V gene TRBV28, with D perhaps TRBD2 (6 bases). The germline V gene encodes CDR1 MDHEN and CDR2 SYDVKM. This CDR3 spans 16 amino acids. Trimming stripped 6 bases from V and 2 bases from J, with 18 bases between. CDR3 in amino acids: CASSPTGLPYTDTQYF. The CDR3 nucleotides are TGTGCCAGCAGCCCGACGGGACTGCCGTACACAGATACGCAGTATTTT.

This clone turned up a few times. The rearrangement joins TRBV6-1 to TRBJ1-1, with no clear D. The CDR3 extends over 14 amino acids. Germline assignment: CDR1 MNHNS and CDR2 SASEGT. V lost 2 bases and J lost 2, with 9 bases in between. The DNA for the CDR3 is TGTGCCAGCAGTGAATCAGTGCTCAACACTGAAGCTTTCTTT. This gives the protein CASSESVLNTEAFF.

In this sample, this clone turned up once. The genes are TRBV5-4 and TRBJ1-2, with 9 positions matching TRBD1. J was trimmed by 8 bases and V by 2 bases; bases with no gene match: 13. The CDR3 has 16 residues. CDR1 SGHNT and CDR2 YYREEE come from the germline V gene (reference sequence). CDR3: CASSLVGTGSAGGYTF. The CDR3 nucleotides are TGTGCCAGCAGCTTAGTCGGGACAGGGTCGGCTGGCGGCTACACCTTC.

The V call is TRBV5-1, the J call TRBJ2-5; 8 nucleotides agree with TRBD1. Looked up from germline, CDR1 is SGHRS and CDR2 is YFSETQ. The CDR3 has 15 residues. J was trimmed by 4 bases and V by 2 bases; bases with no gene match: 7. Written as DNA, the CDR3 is TGCGCCAGCAGCTTACAGACAGGGGTCAGAGAGACCCAGTACTTC. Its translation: CASSLQTGVRETQYF.

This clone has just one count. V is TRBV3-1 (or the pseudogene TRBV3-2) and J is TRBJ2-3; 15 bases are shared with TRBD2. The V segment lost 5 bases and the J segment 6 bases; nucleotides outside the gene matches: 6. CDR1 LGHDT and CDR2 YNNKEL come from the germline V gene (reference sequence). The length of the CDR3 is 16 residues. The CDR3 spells CASSSGLAGGLDTQYF. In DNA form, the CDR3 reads TGTGCCAGCAGCTCAGGACTAGCGGGGGGGCTTGATACGCAGTATTTT.

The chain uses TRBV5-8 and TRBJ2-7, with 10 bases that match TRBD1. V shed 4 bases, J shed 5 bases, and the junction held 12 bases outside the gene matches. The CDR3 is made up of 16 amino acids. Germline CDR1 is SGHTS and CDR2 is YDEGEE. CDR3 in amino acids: CASSRPPGTGAHEQYF. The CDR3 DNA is TGTGCCAGCAGCCGCCCCCCCGGGACAGGGGCCCACGAGCAGTACTTC. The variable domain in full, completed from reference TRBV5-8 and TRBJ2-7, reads EAGVTQSPTHLIKTRGQQATLRCSPISGHTSVYWYQQALGLGLQFLLWYDEGEERNRGNFPPRFSGRQFPNYSSELNVNALELEDSALYLCASSRPPGTGAHEQYFGPGTRLTVT.

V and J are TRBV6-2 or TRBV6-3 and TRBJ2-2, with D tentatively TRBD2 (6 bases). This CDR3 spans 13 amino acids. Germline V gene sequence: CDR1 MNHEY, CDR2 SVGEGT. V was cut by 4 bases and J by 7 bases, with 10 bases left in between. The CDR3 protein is CASSFLAIGELFF. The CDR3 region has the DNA TGTGCCAGCAGTTTTCTAGCGATCGGGGAGCTGTTTTTT.